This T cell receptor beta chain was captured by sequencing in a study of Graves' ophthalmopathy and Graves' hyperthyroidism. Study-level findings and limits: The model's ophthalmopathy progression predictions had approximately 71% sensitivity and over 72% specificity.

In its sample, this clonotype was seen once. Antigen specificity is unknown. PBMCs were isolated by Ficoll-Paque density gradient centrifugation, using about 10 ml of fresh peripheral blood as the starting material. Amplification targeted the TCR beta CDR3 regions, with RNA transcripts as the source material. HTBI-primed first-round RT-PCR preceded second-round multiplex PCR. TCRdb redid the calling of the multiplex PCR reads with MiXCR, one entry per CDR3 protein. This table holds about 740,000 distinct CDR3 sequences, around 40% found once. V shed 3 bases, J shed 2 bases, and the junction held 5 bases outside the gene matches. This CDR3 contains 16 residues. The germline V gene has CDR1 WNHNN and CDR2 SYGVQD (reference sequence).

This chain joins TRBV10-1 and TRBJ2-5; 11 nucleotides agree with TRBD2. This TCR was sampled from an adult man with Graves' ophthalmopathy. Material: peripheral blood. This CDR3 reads CASSDHLAGGQETQYF. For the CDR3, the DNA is TGCGCCAGCAGTGATCATCTAGCGGGGGGACAAGAGACCCAGTACTTC.